This T cell receptor (beta chain) was recovered during a study of shared clonotypes between healthy human individuals. Study-wide results and limits: Shared clonotypes across all four donors exceeded non-shared ones in generation probability.

A word on this clone: Its target is not known.

Method: immunoSEQ multiplex PCR; TCRdb's copy keeps in-frame clones and lacks some. This sample has just over 2,000,000 clones, with about 94% found just once. The length of the CDR3 is 12 residues. With 11 bases clipped from V and 1 base from J, the junction kept 3 bases outside the gene matches. The germline CDR1 and CDR2 sequences are MNHEY and SVGAGI. In the naive CD8 group, cells lacked CD45RO and were positively selected for CCR7, so terminally differentiated effector memory CD45RA+ cells were left out. The donors were all Caucasian adults (living in Nashville, Tennessee). The sequenced sample was naive CD8+ T cells sorted from blood. The V call is TRBV6-5, the J call TRBJ1-1; 8 positions match TRBD1. The sequence came from a young man in good health. CDR3 amino acids: CASRGRNTEAFF. In DNA form, the CDR3 reads TGTGCCTCCAGGGGGCGGAACACTGAAGCTTTCTTT.